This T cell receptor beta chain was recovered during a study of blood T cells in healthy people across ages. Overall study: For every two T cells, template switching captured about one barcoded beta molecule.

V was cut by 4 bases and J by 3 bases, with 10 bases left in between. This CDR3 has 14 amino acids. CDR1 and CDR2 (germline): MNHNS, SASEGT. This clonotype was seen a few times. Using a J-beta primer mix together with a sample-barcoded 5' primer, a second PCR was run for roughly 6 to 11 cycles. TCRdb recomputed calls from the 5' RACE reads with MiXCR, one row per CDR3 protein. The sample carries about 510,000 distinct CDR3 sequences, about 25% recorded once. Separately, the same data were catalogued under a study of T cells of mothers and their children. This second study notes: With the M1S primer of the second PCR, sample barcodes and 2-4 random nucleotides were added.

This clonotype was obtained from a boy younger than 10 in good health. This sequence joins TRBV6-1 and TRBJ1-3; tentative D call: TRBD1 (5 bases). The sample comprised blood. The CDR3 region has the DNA TGTGCCAGCAGTGGAGGGGACTTTGGAAACACCATATATTTT. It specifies CASSGGDFGNTIYF.